Shown below are 8 T cell receptor beta chains from a single sample sequenced in a study of shared clonotypes between healthy human individuals. CD45RO-negative CD8 cells positively selected for CCR7 made up the naive population, which excluded terminally differentiated effector memory CD45RA+ cells. The table came from immunoSEQ multiplex PCR; TCRdb's copy has only in-frame clones and leaves some out. The table records approximately 2,200,000 clones, just over 90% of them present only once. The sample taken for sequencing was naive CD8+ T cells from PBMCs. The receptor source for this set is a man between 18 and 35 years old in good health. Some clones in this sample may be carry-over from other donors' samples.

The chain carries TRBV13 and TRBJ2-3, with 11 bases matching TRBD2. Losses at the gene ends were 0 bases for V and 6 bases for J; bases not matched to a gene: 2. Germline assignment: CDR1 PRHDT and CDR2 FYEKMQ (reference sequence). This CDR3 has 15 amino acids. The CDR3 region is CASSLGASGRDTQYF. Here the CDR3 DNA reads TGTGCCAGCAGCTTAGGGGCTAGCGGGAGGGATACGCAGTATTTT.

The V call is TRBV10-3, the J call TRBJ2-2; 7 bases are a match to TRBD2. The CDR3 consists of 16 residues. J lost 0 bases, V lost 6 bases, and 7 bases had no gene match. Germline CDR1 and CDR2: ENHRY and SYGVKD. CDR3 sequence (DNA): TGTGCCATCAGCCAAGGGCTAGCGGCGAACACCGGGGAGCTGTTTTTT. Protein sequence: CAISQGLAANTGELFF.

The rearrangement joins TRBV18 to TRBJ1-2; D might be TRBD1 (5 bases). The CDR3 sequence is 13 residues long. Trimming cost V 5 bases and J 4 bases, with 11 bases left between them. The germline gives CDR1 KGHSH, CDR2 LQKENI. DNA for the CDR3: TGTGCCAGCTCAGATACAGGAGCCTATGGCTACACCTTC. Residues: CASSDTGAYGYTF.

CDR3 sequence reads: CASSASTRVVGKNIQYF. The CDR3 DNA reads TGTGCCAGCAGCGCCTCGACGAGGGTAGTGGGCAAAAACATTCAGTACTTC. The chain is built from TRBV9 and TRBJ2-4; D is perhaps TRBD2 (5 bases). Germline V lookup: CDR1 SGDLS, CDR2 YYNGEE. Between the trimmed V and J ends, which lost 3 bases and 3 bases, there was a span of 19 bases. This CDR3 has 17 residues.

This clone came up a few times. This sequence joins TRBV7-8 and TRBJ1-2; perhaps TRBD1 as D (6 bases). The CDR3 spans 13 residues. The germline gives CDR1 SGHVS, CDR2 FQNEAQ. V shed 1 base and J shed 8 bases, with 11 bases lying between them. Written as DNA, the CDR3 is TGTGCCAGCAGCTTAGATCCAGGGGAGGGCTACACCTTC. Protein product: CASSLDPGEGYTF.

V is TRBV27 and J is TRBJ1-5; TRBD1 is a possible D gene (6 bases). V lost 2 bases, J lost 3 bases, and 8 bases lay in between. CDR1 and CDR2 from the germline V gene are MNHEY and SMNVEV (reference sequence). The CDR3 spans 14 residues. The CDR3 DNA sequence: TGTGCCAGCAGTTTAACAGGGTTCAATCAGCCCCAGCATTTT. It specifies CASSLTGFNQPQHF.

This rearrangement joins TRBV7-2 to TRBJ1-1; 10 bases line up with TRBD1. The CDR3 is 14 amino acids. V lost 3 bases, J lost 5 bases, and 3 bases stayed unmatched. The germline gives CDR1 SGHTA, CDR2 FQGNSA. The CDR3 nucleotides read TGTGCCAGCAGCTTCTGGGACAGGGGAACTGAAGCTTTCTTT. This translates into CASSFWDRGTEAFF.

The gene calls are TRBV28 and TRBJ2-5; 10 bases line up with TRBD1. This CDR3 is 15 amino acids long. The trim removed 5 bases at V and 2 bases at J, leaving 5 bases unmatched. Germline values: CDR1 MDHEN, CDR2 SYDVKM. CDR3 bases: TGTGCCAGCAGTGCGAGGACAGGGGGACAAGAGACCCAGTACTTC. Its translation: CASSARTGGQETQYF. The whole variable domain, filled in from reference TRBV28 and TRBJ2-5, reads DVKVTQSSRYLVKRTGEKVFLECVQDMDHENMFWYRQDPGLGLRLIYFSYDVKMKEKGDIPEGYSVSREKKERFSLILESASTNQTSMYLCASSARTGGQETQYFGPGTRLLVL.